The 19 T cell receptor beta chains below all came from one sample that was sequenced in a study of blood T cell repertoires in COVID-19. Generated by immunoSEQ multiplex PCR, the TCRdb table keeps only in-frame clones and is missing some. The sample contains roughly 100,000 clones, roughly four fifths of which appear only once. The specimen was peripheral blood. The receptors come from a man between 60 and 70 years old with acute or convalescent COVID-19.

CDR3 in DNA: TGTGCCAGCAGCAGGACTAGCGGGGGGATCTACGAGCAGTACTTC. This sequence encodes CASSRTSGGIYEQYF. The rearrangement links TRBV3-1 (or the pseudogene TRBV3-2) to TRBJ2-7; 14 positions agree with TRBD2. V lost 5 bases, J lost 3 bases, and 3 bases stayed unmatched. Germline CDR1 is LGHDT and CDR2 is YNNKEL (reference sequence). The CDR3 sequence is 15 residues long.

This clone has a single count. The chain is built from TRBV6-5 and TRBJ2-7; 10 bases line up with TRBD1. This CDR3 spans 15 amino acids. With 6 bases clipped from V and 2 bases from J, the junction kept 7 bases outside the gene matches. Per the germline V gene, CDR1 is MNHEY and CDR2 is SVGAGI. The CDR3 coding sequence is TGTGCCAGCAGGCAACCGGGACAGGGGACCTACGAGCAGTACTTC. Protein product: CASRQPGQGTYEQYF.

This clone was counted many times. This chain links TRBV7-3 with TRBJ2-3, with 11 bases fitting TRBD2. Per germline, CDR1 SGHTA and CDR2 FQGTGA. The CDR3 totals 15 residues. V dropped 5 bases and J dropped 4; count of bases not matched to a gene: 5. The CDR3 DNA reads TGTGCCAGCAGCCCGGGACTAGCGGATTCAGATACGCAGTATTTT. Its protein is CASSPGLADSDTQYF.

J is TRBJ1-2 and V is TRBV5-1, with D hard to call. V lost 10 bases and J lost 2, with 18 bases in between. There are 14 residues in the CDR3. Germline loops: CDR1 SGHRS, CDR2 YFSETQ. The CDR3 region is CASAGQPLNYGYTF. For the CDR3, the DNA is TGCGCCTCGGCGGGTCAACCCCTCAACTATGGCTACACCTTC.

The V call is TRBV10-3, the J call TRBJ2-7; possibly TRBD2 for D (5 bases). The CDR3 has 16 residues. CDR1 is ENHRY and CDR2 is SYGVKD in the germline V gene. With 6 bases removed from V and 2 bases from J, the gap between germline ends came to 20 bases. CDR3 region: CAIRDSQRQETYEQYF. As DNA, the CDR3 is TGTGCCATCAGGGACTCGCAACGGCAGGAGACCTACGAGCAGTACTTC.

This rearrangement joins TRBV29-1 to TRBJ1-2; D perhaps matches TRBD1 (6 bases). Per the germline V gene, CDR1 is SQVTM and CDR2 is ANQGSEA. The CDR3 extends over 13 amino acids. V gave up 3 bases and J gave up 6 bases, with 14 bases separating them. The CDR3 bases are TGCAGCGTTGACAGGGGCACAGGGAATGGCTACACCTTC. As protein: CSVDRGTGNGYTF.

The J gene is TRBJ1-6, the V gene TRBV9; D is unclear. Germline V CDR1 and CDR2: SGDLS, YYNGEE. This CDR3 contains 15 residues. Trimming removed 0 bases from V and 6 bases from J, with 10 bases in between. As DNA, the CDR3 is TGTGCCAGCAGCGTAGGAGTGGTCGGTAATTCACCCCTCCACTTT. Protein sequence: CASSVGVVGNSPLHF.

This clone came up many times. J is TRBJ2-7 and V is TRBV11-3; TRBD2 agrees at 8 bases. After removal of 3 bases from V and 5 bases from J, the junction contained 6 bases not matched to a gene. Germline V gene data show CDR1 as SGHNT and CDR2 as YENEEA. There are 14 residues in the CDR3. The CDR3 region has the DNA TGTGCCAGCAGCTTTAGCGGGGTGTCGAACGAGCAGTACTTC. This translates into CASSFSGVSNEQYF.

J is TRBJ1-2 and V is TRBV30; 7 positions match TRBD1. Trimming cost V 4 bases and J 4 bases; bases outside gene matches: 15. CDR1 is GTSNPN, CDR2 SVGIG, per germline (reference sequence). The CDR3 contains 16 residues. DNA of the CDR3: TGTGCCTGGACCAAGAGGGAGACAGGGAACTTCTATGGCTACACCTTC. Translating gives CAWTKRETGNFYGYTF.

The chain employs TRBV7-8 and TRBJ2-3, with 12 bases matching TRBD2. The trim removed 5 bases at V and 1 base at J, leaving 13 bases unmatched. Germline V gene data show CDR1 as SGHVS and CDR2 as FQNEAQ. The CDR3 is 19 residues long. The chain's CDR3 is CASSPSRLAGVRGTDTQYF. The CDR3 bases are TGTGCCAGCAGCCCTAGCCGACTAGCGGGAGTTCGAGGCACAGATACGCAGTATTTT. Based on the CDR3 plus reference TRBV7-8 and TRBJ2-3, the full variable domain is GAGVSQSPRYKVAKRGQDVALRCDPISGHVSLFWYQQALGQGPEFLTYFQNEAQLDKSGLPSDRFFAERPEGSVSTLKIQRTQQEDSAVYLCASSPSRLAGVRGTDTQYFGPGTRLTVL.

This clone has only a few counts. The chain uses TRBV28 and TRBJ2-7; TRBD2 matches at 8 bases. V shed 6 bases and J 2 bases; nucleotides not matched to a gene: 9. The CDR3 consists of 15 residues. Germline CDR1 reads MDHEN; CDR2 reads SYDVKM. The CDR3 DNA sequence: TGTGCCAGCAGCCGGAGCGGGGGCCCGACCTACGAGCAGTACTTC. This encodes CASSRSGGPTYEQYF.

This sequence joins TRBV5-1 and TRBJ1-2, with 8 bases lining up with TRBD1. Per germline, CDR1 SGHRS and CDR2 YFSETQ. This CDR3 comprises 16 residues. J gave up 1 base and V 4 bases, and 9 bases lay outside the gene matches. DNA of the CDR3: TGCGCCAGCAGCCCCGGGACAGGAGCTCTTAACTATGGCTACACCTTC. Encoded protein: CASSPGTGALNYGYTF.

The rearrangement joins TRBV18 to TRBJ1-1; 7 bases match TRBD1. V was pared by 3 bases and J by 1 base, with 5 bases of the junction left unmatched. CDR3 size: 15 residues. In germline, CDR1 is KGHSH, CDR2 LQKENI. CDR3 loop: CASSPLDRTNTEAFF. The DNA of the CDR3 is TGTGCCAGCTCACCTCTGGACAGGACGAACACTGAAGCTTTCTTT.

V gene TRBV11-2 combines with J gene TRBJ2-4; D is undetermined. V was trimmed by 1 base and J by 9 bases, leaving 13 bases between them. CDR3 size: 14 residues. Germline values: CDR1 SGHAT, CDR2 FQNNGV. As DNA, the CDR3 is TGTGCCAGCAGCTTAGTCTTAGAAGCCGGCATTCAGTACTTC. This encodes CASSLVLEAGIQYF. The variable domain in full, completed from reference TRBV11-2 and TRBJ2-4, reads EAGVAQSPRYKIIEKRQSVAFWCNPISGHATLYWYQQILGQGPKLLIQFQNNGVVDDSQLPKDRFSAERLKGVDSTLKIQPAKLEDSAVYLCASSLVLEAGIQYFGAGTRLSVL.

The chain combines TRBV30 with TRBJ1-2; TRBD1 is a possible D gene (6 bases). CDR1 GTSNPN and CDR2 SVGIG come from the germline V gene (reference sequence). The CDR3 sequence is 12 residues long. The ends were cut back, 2 bases at V and 5 bases at J, with 9 bases in the middle. The CDR3: CAWSLDSYGYTF. CDR3 DNA sequence: TGTGCCTGGAGTTTGGACAGTTATGGCTACACCTTC.

V and J are TRBV7-3 and TRBJ1-6; D call uncertain. Germline V gives CDR1 SGHTA, CDR2 FQGTGA. The CDR3 spans 13 residues. Trimming left V 6 bases short and J 2 bases short, with 5 bases between. The CDR3 protein is CASSFAYNSPLHF. The CDR3 DNA follows: TGTGCCAGCAGTTTCGCCTATAATTCACCCCTCCACTTT.

This clone occurred a few times. This chain links TRBV15 with TRBJ1-1; the D gene is possibly TRBD1 (5 bases). Germline V CDR1 and CDR2: LNHNV, YYDKDF (reference sequence). This CDR3 contains 14 residues. Deletions cut 0 bases from V and 5 bases from J, with 10 bases between. For the CDR3, the DNA is TGTGCCACCAGCAGAGATGGGGGGGGGACTGAAGCTTTCTTT. Translating it yields CATSRDGGGTEAFF.

As concerns this clone: The same CDR3 also results from other DNA sequences found in this sample. The chain employs TRBV18 and TRBJ2-7; 14 nucleotides agree with TRBD2. Germline CDR1 and CDR2: KGHSH and LQKENI. The CDR3 runs 15 residues. Germline trimming cut 3 bases from V and 7 bases from J; bases unmatched to any gene: 5. The CDR3 region has the DNA TGTGCCAGCTCACCGACTAGCGGGAGGGCCGGGGAGCAGTACTTC. It encodes CASSPTSGRAGEQYF.

This chain uses TRBV28 with TRBJ2-2; 8 bases map to TRBD2. Unmatched junction bases numbered 5, after V lost 6 bases and J lost 5 bases. In germline, CDR1 is MDHEN, CDR2 SYDVKM. This CDR3 comprises 14 residues. Here the CDR3 DNA reads TGTGCCAGCAGAGTACTAGCGGTTACCGGGGAGCTGTTTTTT. Protein: CASRVLAVTGELFF.